This entry lists 20 T cell receptor beta chains sequenced from one sample in a study of graft-versus-host responses after intestinal transplantation. Processing released intraepithelial and lamina propria lymphocytes from the graft tissue. Generated by immunoSEQ multiplex PCR, the TCRdb table keeps only in-frame clones and is missing some. The data contain approximately 2,100 clones, 85% of them singletons. The sequences come from ileum tissue, collected roughly 8 weeks after intestinal transplant. These TCRs come from a human patient who received an intestinal transplant, so some T cells may come from the graft donor.

This clone is a singleton in its sample. The chain recombines TRBV16 with TRBJ2-7, with D perhaps matching TRBD1 or TRBD2 (5 bases each). The V gene's germline CDR1 is KGHSY and CDR2 FQNENV. CDR3 length equals 13 residues. The germline V and J ends were trimmed by 1 base and 6 bases, with 10 bases remaining between them. The DNA for the CDR3 is TGTGCCAGCAGCCAATTTTCAGGGAGCGAGCAGTACTTC. Translation gives CASSQFSGSEQYF.

The rearrangement joins TRBV7-2 to TRBJ1-2, with D unclear. Trimming left V 2 bases short and J 6 bases short, with 13 bases between. The CDR3 totals 14 residues. Germline V gene sequence: CDR1 SGHTA, CDR2 FQGNSA. CDR3 protein: CASSLTPSPNGYTF. The DNA for the CDR3 is TGTGCCAGCAGCTTAACCCCAAGCCCCAATGGCTACACCTTC.

CDR3 sequence reads: CASSWGGGVDNQPQHF. In DNA, the CDR3 is TGTGCCAGCAGCTGGGGTGGGGGGGTCGACAATCAGCCCCAGCATTTT. The chain couples TRBV5-5 to TRBJ1-5; D possibly corresponds to TRBD1 (5 bases). Germline CDR1 and CDR2: SGHKS and YYEKEE (reference sequence). V shed 3 bases and J shed 3 bases, with 16 bases lying between them. This CDR3 comprises 16 residues.

The chain joins TRBV18 to TRBJ2-1, with 7 bases identical to TRBD2. This CDR3 comprises 15 residues. Germline CDR1 KGHSH, CDR2 LQKENI. V was pared by 5 bases and J by 7 bases, with 11 bases of the junction left unmatched. CDR3 amino acids: CASSSQYPGLNEQFF. The CDR3 DNA sequence: TGTGCCAGCTCATCCCAATACCCGGGACTAAATGAGCAGTTCTTC. Variable domain in full (rest from reference TRBV18 and TRBJ2-1): NAGVMQNPRHLVRRRGQEARLRCSPMKGHSHVYWYRQLPEEGLKFMVYLQKENIIDESGMPKERFSAEFPKEGPSILRIQQVVRGDSAAYFCASSSQYPGLNEQFFGPGTRLTVL.

The sample holds a few counts of this clone. The chain couples TRBV7-3 to TRBJ1-5; a possible D gene is TRBD1 (6 bases). Germline-derived CDR1 and CDR2 are SGHTA and FQGTGA. This CDR3 has 17 amino acids. The V and J ends lost 11 bases and 0 bases respectively, with 23 bases between them. CDR3 amino acids: CAGRGAGALYSNQPQHF. In DNA form, the CDR3 reads TGTGCCGGCCGGGGGGCAGGGGCACTTTATAGCAATCAGCCCCAGCATTTT.

This rearrangement joins TRBV5-1 to TRBJ2-3, with a weak D call TRBD2 (6 bases). Germline loops: CDR1 SGHRS, CDR2 YFSETQ. The CDR3 is made up of 17 amino acids. V lost 3 bases, J lost 0 bases, and 17 bases lay in between. This chain's CDR3 is CASSSPLTGLSTDTQYF. The DNA for the CDR3 is TGCGCCAGCAGCTCGCCATTAACGGGACTTAGCACAGATACGCAGTATTTT.

The rearrangement links TRBV6-5 to TRBJ2-1, with D maybe TRBD1 (6 bases). Trimming cost V 5 bases and J 5 bases, with 16 bases left between them. Germline CDR1 and CDR2: MNHEY and SVGAGI. The CDR3 extends over 15 amino acids. The CDR3 sequence is CASSPTGRPNNEQFF. The CDR3, as DNA: TGTGCCAGCAGTCCAACAGGGAGACCGAACAATGAGCAGTTCTTC.

The chain carries TRBV7-9 and TRBJ1-6; 7 bases fit TRBD1. This CDR3 has 14 amino acids. Losses at the gene ends were 6 bases for V and 10 bases for J; bases not matched to a gene: 9. Germline CDR1 is SEHNR and CDR2 is FQNEAQ (reference sequence). DNA for the CDR3: TGTGCCAGCAGTTATACAGGGGATGTCTCACCCCTCCACTTT. This gives the protein CASSYTGDVSPLHF.

This chain uses TRBV13 with TRBJ1-4, with D unclear. V was trimmed by 1 base and J by 8 bases, leaving 11 bases between them. Germline CDR1 PRHDT, CDR2 FYEKMQ (reference sequence). This CDR3 comprises 14 residues. CDR3 residues: CASSLVGRREKLFF. CDR3 DNA sequence: TGTGCCAGCAGCTTAGTTGGGAGACGGGAAAAACTGTTTTTT.

The chain employs TRBV30 and TRBJ2-3, with 12 bases identical to TRBD1. This CDR3 region has 16 residues. V was clipped by 2 bases and J by 4 bases; unmatched bases: 7. CDR1 GTSNPN and CDR2 SVGIG come from the germline V gene (reference sequence). The CDR3 DNA is TGTGCCTGGAGTTTTGGGGGACAGGGGGCGGCAGATACGCAGTATTTT. Protein product: CAWSFGGQGAADTQYF.

The rearrangement links TRBV30 to TRBJ2-7, with D possibly matching TRBD1 (6 bases). Germline loops: CDR1 GTSNPN, CDR2 SVGIG (reference sequence). Trimming took off 4 bases at V and 6 bases at J, with 16 bases between the two ends. CDR3 length: 13 residues. This chain's CDR3 is CAWILAGVGEQYF. The DNA for the CDR3 is TGTGCCTGGATACTGGCAGGGGTAGGCGAGCAGTACTTC. Supplemented by reference TRBV30 and TRBJ2-7, the full variable domain reads SQTIHQWPATLVQPVGSPLSLECTVEGTSNPNLYWYRQAAGRGLQLLFYSVGIGQISSEVPQNLSASRPQDRQFILSSKKLLLSDSGFYLCAWILAGVGEQYFGPGTRLTVT.

The chain has TRBV4-1 and TRBJ2-7; perhaps TRBD1 as D (5 bases). The CDR3 runs to 13 residues. Germline assignment: CDR1 MGHRA and CDR2 YSYEKL. Deletions cut 3 bases from V and 3 bases from J, with 9 bases between. CDR3 sequence reads: CASSQEQGYEQYF. The CDR3 DNA reads as TGCGCCAGCAGCCAGGAGCAGGGCTACGAGCAGTACTTC.

J is TRBJ1-6 and V is TRBV28; D is ambiguous. CDR3 length: 15 residues. The V and J ends lost 3 bases and 9 bases respectively, with 15 bases between them. The germline V gene encodes CDR1 MDHEN and CDR2 SYDVKM. The CDR3 DNA is TGTGCCAGCAGTTTTCGAGTCTCGGGGATTTCACCCCTCCACTTT. Translation: CASSFRVSGISPLHF.

The genes are TRBV18 and TRBJ1-5; no definite D call. V lost 4 bases and J 4 bases, leaving 5 bases between the germline ends. The CDR3 spans 12 residues. Germline V gene data show CDR1 as KGHSH and CDR2 as LQKENI. The CDR3 coding sequence is TGTGCCAGCTCACTAGAGAATCAGCCCCAGCATTTT. It encodes CASSLENQPQHF.

This rearrangement joins TRBV25-1 to TRBJ2-3; TRBD2 might be the D (5 bases). Germline loops: CDR1 MGHDK, CDR2 SYGVNS. There are 14 residues in the CDR3. Trimming removed 0 bases from V and 5 bases from J, with 9 bases in between. The CDR3 nucleotides are TGTGCCAGCAGTGAATATAACGGGGTAGATACGCAGTATTTT. This sequence encodes CASSEYNGVDTQYF.

This rearrangement joins TRBV7-9 to TRBJ1-1; D is uncertain. This CDR3 spans 12 amino acids. CDR1 is SEHNR and CDR2 is FQNEAQ in the germline V gene (reference sequence). Trimming stripped 2 bases from V and 6 bases from J, with 7 bases between. CDR3 sequence reads: CASSLKASEAFF. The CDR3 bases are TGTGCCAGCAGCTTAAAGGCATCTGAAGCTTTCTTT. The full variable domain, with the rest looked up from reference TRBV7-9 and TRBJ1-1, is DTGVSQNPRHKITKRGQNVTFRCDPISEHNRLYWYRQTLGQGPEFLTYFQNEAQLEKSRLLSDRFSAERPKGSFSTLEIQRTEQGDSAMYLCASSLKASEAFFGQGTRLTVV.

This chain joins TRBV6-5 and TRBJ2-3; the match to TRBD1 covers 8 bases. Unmatched junction bases numbered 7, after V lost 5 bases and J lost 6 bases. CDR1 and CDR2 (germline): MNHEY, SVGAGI. The CDR3 runs 14 residues. The CDR3 DNA sequence: TGTGCCAGCAGTGGACAGGGTGGTTGGGATACGCAGTATTTT. Its translation is CASSGQGGWDTQYF.

The chain carries TRBV7-8 and TRBJ1-2, with TRBD1 matching 11 bases. The CDR3 contains 13 residues. In germline, CDR1 is SGHVS, CDR2 FQNEAQ. The V segment lost 7 bases and the J segment 9 bases; nucleotides outside the gene matches: 7. Here the CDR3 DNA reads TGTGCCAGCACCTACGGGACAGGGGGGAGCTACACCTTC. Translating it yields CASTYGTGGSYTF.

Comments on this clone: A junction end diverges from the germline sequence, so it may reflect a read error. The rearrangement joins TRBV7-2 to TRBJ2-4; 9 positions match TRBD1. CDR1 SGHTA and CDR2 FQGNSA come from the germline V gene. The CDR3 covers 12 residues. CDR3 in DNA: TGTGCCAGCAGCTTCTCACAGGGGGCAGTCCACTTC. As protein: CASSFSQGAVHF.

The V and J genes are TRBV7-8 and TRBJ1-2; D not certain. Trimming left V 5 bases short and J 4 bases short, with 20 bases between. This CDR3 comprises 16 residues. From germline, CDR1 is SGHVS and CDR2 FQNEAQ. The CDR3 here is CASSQDTTRKTYGYTF. Here the CDR3 DNA reads TGTGCCAGCAGCCAAGATACGACCCGAAAGACCTATGGCTACACCTTC.